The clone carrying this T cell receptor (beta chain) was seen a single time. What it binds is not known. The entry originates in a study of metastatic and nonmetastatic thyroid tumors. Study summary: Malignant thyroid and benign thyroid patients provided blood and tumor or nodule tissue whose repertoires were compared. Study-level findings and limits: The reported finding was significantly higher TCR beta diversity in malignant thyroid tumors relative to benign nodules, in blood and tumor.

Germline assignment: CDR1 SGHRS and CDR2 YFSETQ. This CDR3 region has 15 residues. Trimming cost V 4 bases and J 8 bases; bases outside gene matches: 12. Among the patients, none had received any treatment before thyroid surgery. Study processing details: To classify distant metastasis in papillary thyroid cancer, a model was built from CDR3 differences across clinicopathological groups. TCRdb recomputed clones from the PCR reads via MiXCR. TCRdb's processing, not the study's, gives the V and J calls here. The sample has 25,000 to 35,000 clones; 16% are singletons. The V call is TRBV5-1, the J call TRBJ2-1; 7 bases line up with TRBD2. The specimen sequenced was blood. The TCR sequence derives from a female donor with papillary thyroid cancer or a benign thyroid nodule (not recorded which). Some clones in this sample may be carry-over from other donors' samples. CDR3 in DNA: TGCGCCAGCAGCAAGGGACTATCGGGAGCGCATGAGCAGTTCTTC. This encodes CASSKGLSGAHEQFF.